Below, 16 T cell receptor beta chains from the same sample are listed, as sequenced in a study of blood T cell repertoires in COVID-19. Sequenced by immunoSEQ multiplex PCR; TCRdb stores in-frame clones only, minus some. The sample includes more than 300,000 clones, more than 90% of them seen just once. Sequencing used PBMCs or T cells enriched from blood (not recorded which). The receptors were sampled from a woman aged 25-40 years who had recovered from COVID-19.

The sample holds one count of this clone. The chain's CDR3 is CASSLLRGTGYYEQYF. The CDR3, as DNA: TGTGCCAGCAGTTTATTAAGAGGGACAGGTTACTACGAGCAGTACTTC. The V call is TRBV28, the J call TRBJ2-7, with 8 bases that match TRBD1. CDR3 size: 16 residues. V shed 1 base, J shed 3 bases, and the junction held 8 bases outside the gene matches. Germline V CDR1 and CDR2: MDHEN, SYDVKM.

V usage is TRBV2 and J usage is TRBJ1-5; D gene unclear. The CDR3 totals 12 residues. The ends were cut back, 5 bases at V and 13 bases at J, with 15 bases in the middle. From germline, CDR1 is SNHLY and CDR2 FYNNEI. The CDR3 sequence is CASSYGEHNQHF. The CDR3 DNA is TGTGCCAGCAGTTACGGAGAGCACAATCAGCATTTT.

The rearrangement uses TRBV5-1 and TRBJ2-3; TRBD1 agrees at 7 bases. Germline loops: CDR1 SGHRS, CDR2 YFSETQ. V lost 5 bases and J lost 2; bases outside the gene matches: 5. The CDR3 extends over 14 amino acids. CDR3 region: CASSGTEHTDTQYF. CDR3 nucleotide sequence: TGCGCCAGCAGTGGGACAGAACACACAGATACGCAGTATTTT.

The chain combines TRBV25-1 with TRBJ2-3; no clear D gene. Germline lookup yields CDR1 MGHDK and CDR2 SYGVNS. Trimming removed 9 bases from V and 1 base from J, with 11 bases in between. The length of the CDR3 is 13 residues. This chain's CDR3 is CASCLAGTDTQYF. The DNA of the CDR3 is TGTGCCAGTTGTCTCGCGGGCACAGATACGCAGTATTTT.

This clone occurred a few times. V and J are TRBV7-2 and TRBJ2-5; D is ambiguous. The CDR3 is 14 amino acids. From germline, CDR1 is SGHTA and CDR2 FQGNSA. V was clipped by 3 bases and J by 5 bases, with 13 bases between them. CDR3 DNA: TGTGCCAGCAGCTTTGGGCTCCATCGGGAGACCCAGTACTTC. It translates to CASSFGLHRETQYF.

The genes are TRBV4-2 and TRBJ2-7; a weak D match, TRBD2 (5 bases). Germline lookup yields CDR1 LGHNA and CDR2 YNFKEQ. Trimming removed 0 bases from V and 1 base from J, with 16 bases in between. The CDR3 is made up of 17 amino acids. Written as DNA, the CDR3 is TGTGCCAGCAGCCAAGAAGACGCTCTTTCGGGGTCCTACGAGCAGTACTTC. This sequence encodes CASSQEDALSGSYEQYF.

The CDR3 region has the DNA TGTGCCAGCAGCCCCCGGGGGACCCAGTACTTC. Amino acid sequence: CASSPRGTQYF. The chain recombines TRBV7-9 with TRBJ2-5, with a tentative D call TRBD2 (5 bases). The germline CDR1 and CDR2 sequences are SEHNR and FQNEAQ (reference sequence). The CDR3 is made up of 11 amino acids. V dropped 5 bases and J dropped 7 bases, with 8 bases sitting between them.

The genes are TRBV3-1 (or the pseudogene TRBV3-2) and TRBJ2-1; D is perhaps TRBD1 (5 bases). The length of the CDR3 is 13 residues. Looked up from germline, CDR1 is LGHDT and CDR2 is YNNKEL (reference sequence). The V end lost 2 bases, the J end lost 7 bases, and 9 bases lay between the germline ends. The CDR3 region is CASSQRGPNEQFF. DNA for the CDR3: TGTGCCAGCAGCCAAAGGGGCCCGAATGAGCAGTTCTTC.

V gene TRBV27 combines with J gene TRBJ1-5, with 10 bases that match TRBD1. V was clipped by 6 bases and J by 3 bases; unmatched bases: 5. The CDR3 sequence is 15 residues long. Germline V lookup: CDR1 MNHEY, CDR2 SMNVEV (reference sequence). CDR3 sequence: CASSLGTGVNQPQHF. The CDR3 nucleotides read TGTGCCAGCAGCCTCGGGACAGGGGTCAATCAGCCCCAGCATTTT.

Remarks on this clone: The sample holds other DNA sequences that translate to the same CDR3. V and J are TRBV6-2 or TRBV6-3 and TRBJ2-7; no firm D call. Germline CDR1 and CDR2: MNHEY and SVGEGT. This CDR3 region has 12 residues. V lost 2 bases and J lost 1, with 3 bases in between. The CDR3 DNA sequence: TGTGCCAGCAGTTACCGTTCCTACGAGCAGTACTTC. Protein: CASSYRSYEQYF.

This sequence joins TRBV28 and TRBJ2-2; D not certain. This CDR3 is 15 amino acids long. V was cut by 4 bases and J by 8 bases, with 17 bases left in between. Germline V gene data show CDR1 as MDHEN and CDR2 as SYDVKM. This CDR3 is CASSSPIALLGELFF. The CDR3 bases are TGTGCCAGCAGTTCCCCGATAGCCCTCCTTGGGGAGCTGTTTTTT.

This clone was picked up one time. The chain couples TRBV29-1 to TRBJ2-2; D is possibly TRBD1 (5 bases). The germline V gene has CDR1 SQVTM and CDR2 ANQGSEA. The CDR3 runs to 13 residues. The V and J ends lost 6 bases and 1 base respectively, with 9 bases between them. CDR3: CSVTTGNTGELFF. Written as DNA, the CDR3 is TGCAGCGTGACAACAGGGAACACCGGGGAGCTGTTTTTT.

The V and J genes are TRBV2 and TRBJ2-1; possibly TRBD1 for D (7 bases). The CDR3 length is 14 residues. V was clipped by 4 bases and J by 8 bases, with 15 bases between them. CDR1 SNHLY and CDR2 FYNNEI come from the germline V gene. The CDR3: CASSASGGRDEQFF. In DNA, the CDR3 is TGTGCCAGCAGTGCTTCAGGGGGGCGGGATGAGCAGTTCTTC.

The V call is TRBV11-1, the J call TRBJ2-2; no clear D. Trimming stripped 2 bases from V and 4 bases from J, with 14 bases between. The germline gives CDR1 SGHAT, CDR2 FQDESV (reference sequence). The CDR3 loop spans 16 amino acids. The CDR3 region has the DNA TGTGCCAGCAGCTTACAATCCTCCTCTATCACCGGGGAGCTGTTTTTT. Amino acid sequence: CASSLQSSSITGELFF.

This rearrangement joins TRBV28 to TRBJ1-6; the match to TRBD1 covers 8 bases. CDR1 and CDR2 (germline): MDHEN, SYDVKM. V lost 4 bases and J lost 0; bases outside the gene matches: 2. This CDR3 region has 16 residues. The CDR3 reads CASSWTGSSYNSPLHF. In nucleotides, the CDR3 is TGTGCCAGCAGTTGGACAGGGAGCTCCTATAATTCACCCCTCCACTTT.

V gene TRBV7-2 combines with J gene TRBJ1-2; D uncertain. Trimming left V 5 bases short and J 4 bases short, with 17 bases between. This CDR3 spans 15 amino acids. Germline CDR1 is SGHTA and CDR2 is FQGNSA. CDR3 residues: CASSPDVRPGYGYTF. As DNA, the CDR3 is TGTGCCAGCAGCCCCGATGTCCGGCCGGGCTATGGCTACACCTTC.